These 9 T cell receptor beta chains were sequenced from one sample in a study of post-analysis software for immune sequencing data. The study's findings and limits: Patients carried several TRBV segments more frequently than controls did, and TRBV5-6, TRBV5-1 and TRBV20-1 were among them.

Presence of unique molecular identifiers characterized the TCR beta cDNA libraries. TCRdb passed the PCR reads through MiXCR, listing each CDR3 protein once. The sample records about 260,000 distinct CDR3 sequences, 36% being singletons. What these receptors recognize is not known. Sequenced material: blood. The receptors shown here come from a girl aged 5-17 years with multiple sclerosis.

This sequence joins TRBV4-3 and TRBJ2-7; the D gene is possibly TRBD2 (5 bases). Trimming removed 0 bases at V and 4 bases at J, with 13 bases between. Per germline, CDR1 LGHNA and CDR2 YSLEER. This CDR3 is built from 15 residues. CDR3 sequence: CASSQDEGERYEQYF. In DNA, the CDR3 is TGCGCCAGCAGCCAAGACGAGGGAGAAAGGTACGAGCAGTACTTC.

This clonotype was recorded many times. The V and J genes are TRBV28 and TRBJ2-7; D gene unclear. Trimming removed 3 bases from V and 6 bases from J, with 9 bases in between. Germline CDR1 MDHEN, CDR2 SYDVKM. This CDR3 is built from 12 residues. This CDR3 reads CASSFPSSEQYF. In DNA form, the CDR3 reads TGTGCCAGCAGTTTCCCTTCGTCCGAGCAGTACTTC.

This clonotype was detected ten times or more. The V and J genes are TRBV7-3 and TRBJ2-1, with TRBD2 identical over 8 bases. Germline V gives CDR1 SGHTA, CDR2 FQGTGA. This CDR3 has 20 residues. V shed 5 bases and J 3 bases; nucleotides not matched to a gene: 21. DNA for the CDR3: TGTGCCAGCAGCCAAACCGGGGGCTCCGGGAGGGCCCCTCTCTACAATGAGCAGTTCTTC. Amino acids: CASSQTGGSGRAPLYNEQFF.

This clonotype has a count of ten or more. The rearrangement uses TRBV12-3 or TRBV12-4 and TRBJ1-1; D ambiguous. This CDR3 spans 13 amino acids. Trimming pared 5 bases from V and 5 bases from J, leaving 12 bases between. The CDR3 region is CASSRAGQTEAFF. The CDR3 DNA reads TGTGCCAGCAGTCGGGCGGGTCAGACTGAAGCTTTCTTT.

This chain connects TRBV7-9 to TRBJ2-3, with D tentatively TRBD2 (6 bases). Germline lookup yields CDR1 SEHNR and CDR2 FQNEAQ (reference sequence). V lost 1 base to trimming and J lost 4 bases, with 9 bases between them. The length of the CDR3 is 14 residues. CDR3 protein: CASSLVGDSDTQYF. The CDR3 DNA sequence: TGTGCCAGCAGCTTAGTCGGGGACTCAGATACGCAGTATTTT.

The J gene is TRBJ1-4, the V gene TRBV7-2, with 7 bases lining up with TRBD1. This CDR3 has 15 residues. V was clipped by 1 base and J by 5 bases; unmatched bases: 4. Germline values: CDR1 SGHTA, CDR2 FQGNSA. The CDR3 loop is CASSLGLRGNEKLFF. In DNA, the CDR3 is TGTGCCAGCAGCTTAGGTCTCAGGGGGAATGAAAAACTGTTTTTT.

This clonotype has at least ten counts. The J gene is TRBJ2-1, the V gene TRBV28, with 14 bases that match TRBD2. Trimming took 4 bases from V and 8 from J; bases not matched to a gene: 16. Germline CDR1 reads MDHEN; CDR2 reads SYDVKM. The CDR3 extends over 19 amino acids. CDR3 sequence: CASSSPGTSGSPVFDEQFF. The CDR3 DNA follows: TGTGCCAGCAGTTCTCCCGGGACTAGCGGGAGCCCGGTCTTCGATGAGCAGTTCTTC.

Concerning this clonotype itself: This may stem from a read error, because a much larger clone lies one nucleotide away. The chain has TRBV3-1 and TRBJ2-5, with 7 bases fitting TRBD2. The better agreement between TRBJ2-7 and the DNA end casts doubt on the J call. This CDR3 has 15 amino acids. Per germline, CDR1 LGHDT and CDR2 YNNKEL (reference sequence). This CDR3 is CASSQGEGPSYEQYF. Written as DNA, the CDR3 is TGTGCCAGCAGCCAAGGGGAGGGTCCTTCCTACGAGCAGTACTTC.

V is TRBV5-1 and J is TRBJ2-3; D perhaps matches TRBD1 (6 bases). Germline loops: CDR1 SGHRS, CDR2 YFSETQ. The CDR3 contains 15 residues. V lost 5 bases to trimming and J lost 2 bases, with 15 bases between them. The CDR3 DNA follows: TGCGCCAGCAGGCAAACAGGGACGATCACAGATACGCAGTATTTT. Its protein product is CASRQTGTITDTQYF.